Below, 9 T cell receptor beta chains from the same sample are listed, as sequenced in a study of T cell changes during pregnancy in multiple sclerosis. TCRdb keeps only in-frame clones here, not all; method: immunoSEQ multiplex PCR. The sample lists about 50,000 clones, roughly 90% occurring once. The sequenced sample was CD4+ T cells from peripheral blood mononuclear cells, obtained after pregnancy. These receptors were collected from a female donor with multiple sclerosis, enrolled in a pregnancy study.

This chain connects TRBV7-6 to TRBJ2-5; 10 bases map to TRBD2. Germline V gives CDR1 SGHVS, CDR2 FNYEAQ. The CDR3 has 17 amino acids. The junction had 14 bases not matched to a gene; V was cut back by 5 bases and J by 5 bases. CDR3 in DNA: TGTGCCAGCAGCCTCGGACTAGCGGTGCGGATGCGGGAGACCCAGTACTTC. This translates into CASSLGLAVRMRETQYF.

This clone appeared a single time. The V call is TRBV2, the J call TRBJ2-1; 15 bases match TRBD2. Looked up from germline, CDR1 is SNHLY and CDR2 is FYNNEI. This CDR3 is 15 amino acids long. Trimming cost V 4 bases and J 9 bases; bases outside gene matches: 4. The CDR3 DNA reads TGTGCCAGCAGTGTCGGACTAGCGGGAGGGGGTGAGCAGTTCTTC. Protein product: CASSVGLAGGGEQFF.

The CDR3 coding sequence is TGTGCCAGCAGTGAGCCGACAGGCCCAAATGAAAAACTGTTTTTT. Translation: CASSEPTGPNEKLFF. The gene calls are TRBV25-1 and TRBJ1-4; D is perhaps TRBD1 (6 bases). V was clipped by 3 bases and J by 5 bases, with 13 bases between them. This CDR3 comprises 15 residues. CDR1 and CDR2 (germline): MGHDK, SYGVNS. The full variable domain, rest sourced from reference TRBV25-1 and TRBJ1-4, is EADIYQTPRYLVIGTGKKITLECSQTMGHDKMYWYQQDPGMELHLIHYSYGVNSTEKGDLSSESTVSRIRTEHFPLTLESARPSHTSQYLCASSEPTGPNEKLFFGSGTQLSVL.

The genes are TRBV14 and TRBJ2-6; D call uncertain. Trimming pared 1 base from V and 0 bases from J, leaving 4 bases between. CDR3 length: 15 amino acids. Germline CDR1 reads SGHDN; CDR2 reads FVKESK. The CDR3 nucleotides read TGTGCCAGCAGCCAAGTAGACTCTGGGGCCAACGTCCTGACTTTC. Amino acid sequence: CASSQVDSGANVLTF.

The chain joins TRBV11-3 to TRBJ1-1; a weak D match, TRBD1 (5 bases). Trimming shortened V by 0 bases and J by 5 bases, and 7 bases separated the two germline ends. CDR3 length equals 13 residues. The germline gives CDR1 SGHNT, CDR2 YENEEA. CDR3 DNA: TGTGCCAGCAGCTTAGATGGGGGGACTGAAGCTTTCTTT. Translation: CASSLDGGTEAFF. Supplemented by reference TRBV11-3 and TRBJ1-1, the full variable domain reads EAGVVQSPRYKIIEKKQPVAFWCNPISGHNTLYWYLQNLGQGPELLIRYENEEAVDDSQLPKDRFSAERLKGVDSTLKIQPAELGDSAVYLCASSLDGGTEAFFGQGTRLTVV.

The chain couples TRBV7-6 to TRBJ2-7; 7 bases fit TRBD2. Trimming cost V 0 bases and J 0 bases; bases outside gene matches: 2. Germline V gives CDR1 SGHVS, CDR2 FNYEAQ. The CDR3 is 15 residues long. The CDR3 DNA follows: TGTGCCAGCAGCTTAGCGAGCGGGAACTCCTACGAGCAGTACTTC. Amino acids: CASSLASGNSYEQYF.

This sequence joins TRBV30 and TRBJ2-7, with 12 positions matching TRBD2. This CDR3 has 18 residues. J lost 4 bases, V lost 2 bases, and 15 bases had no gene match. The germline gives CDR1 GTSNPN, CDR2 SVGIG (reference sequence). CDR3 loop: CAWSSGTSGLRGGYEQYF. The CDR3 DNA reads TGTGCCTGGAGTTCCGGGACTAGCGGGCTCAGGGGGGGATACGAGCAGTACTTC.

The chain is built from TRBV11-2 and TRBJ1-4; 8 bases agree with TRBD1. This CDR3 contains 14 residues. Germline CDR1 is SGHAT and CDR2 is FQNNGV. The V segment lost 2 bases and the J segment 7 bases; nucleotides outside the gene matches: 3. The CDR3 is CASSLQGAGEKLFF. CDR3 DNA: TGTGCCAGCAGCTTACAGGGGGCCGGTGAAAAACTGTTTTTT.

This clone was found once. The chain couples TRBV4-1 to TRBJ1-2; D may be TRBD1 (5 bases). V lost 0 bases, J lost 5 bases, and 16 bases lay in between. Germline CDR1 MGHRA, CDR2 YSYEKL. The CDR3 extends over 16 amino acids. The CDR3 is CASSQDRGGTAYGYTF. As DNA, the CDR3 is TGCGCCAGCAGCCAAGATCGCGGGGGGACGGCGTATGGCTACACCTTC.